This TCR beta chain was obtained from a study of blood T cells in healthy people across ages. Overall study results and limits: When one million T cells were used, diversity estimates were thought to be underestimates. Donor CMV status was unknown, possibly confounding expanded clonotype changes. Percentage of naive T cells showed a strong correlation with TCR beta diversity.

Through a sample-barcoded 5' primer and a J-beta primer mix, a second PCR was run for about 6 to 12 cycles. TCRdb redid the calling of the 5' RACE reads with MiXCR, one entry per CDR3 protein. The profile shows 1.5 million to 2 million distinct CDR3 sequences, 28% of them singletons. Only a few counts were recorded for this clonotype. Its antigen is currently unknown. The CDR3 is 17 residues long. Deletions cut 0 bases from V and 3 bases from J, with 14 bases between. The germline V gene encodes CDR1 SGHTA and CDR2 FQGNSA. This sequence was found in a woman in her 30s in good health. The chain has TRBV7-2 and TRBJ1-4; D is unclear. Sequencing used blood. The CDR3 loop is CASSLAGREAANEKLFF. The CDR3, as DNA: TGTGCCAGCAGCTTAGCGGGGAGGGAAGCAGCTAATGAAAAACTGTTTTTT. The full variable domain, in which reference TRBV7-2 and TRBJ1-4 provide the parts outside the CDR3, is GAGVSQSPSNKVTEKGKDVELRCDPISGHTALYWYRQSLGQGLEFLIYFQGNSAPDKSGLPSDRFSAERTGGSVSTLTIQRTQQEDSAVYLCASSLAGREAANEKLFFGSGTQLSVL.